This T cell receptor beta chain was found in a study of the immune and genomic landscape of osteosarcoma. Study details: Patients had high-grade osteosarcoma, aged about 5-81 at diagnosis. Just over 75% presented with localized disease at diagnosis. Findings of the study overall: A single dominant hyperexpanded clone appeared in about five cases, each with <100 clonotypes. Average productive clonality was about 0.09, with a maximum of roughly 0.3.

Repertoires were generated with immunoSEQ multiplex PCR, while TCRdb's copy carries only in-frame clones and drops some. The sample records a few thousand clones, around 80% being singletons. This clone was recorded once. What it binds is not known. V gave up 4 bases and J gave up 8 bases; unmatched junction bases: 15. This CDR3 has 17 amino acids. Germline V gene sequence: CDR1 LNHNV, CDR2 YYDKDF (reference sequence). The post-treatment osteosarcoma tumors were primary, local recurrence or metastasis specimens from poor-prognosis patients. The origin of this receptor is a human donor with osteosarcoma. The chain combines TRBV15 with TRBJ2-4; TRBD1 matches 9 bases. Sequencing was performed on osteosarcoma tumor tissue from the lung. The CDR3 here is CATSNLLRDREMYIQYF. DNA of the CDR3: TGTGCCACCAGCAACCTCCTCCGGGACAGGGAAATGTACATTCAGTACTTC.